This T cell receptor (beta chain) appears in the sequencing data of a study of cytomegalovirus exposure and HLA in healthy donors. Study-level results: Clusters of TCRs from the first cohort tended to co-occur in the 120 or so validation repertoires (as a later analysis found). In vitro testing confirmed a few CMV-associated chains as specific for CMV antigens.

These donors were members of the approximately 110-subject validation cohort, a group separate from the roughly 700-subject first cohort. With respect to this clone: Its matching antigen is unknown.

Generated by immunoSEQ multiplex PCR, the TCRdb table keeps only in-frame clones and is missing some. The data hold tens of thousands of clones, with 93% observed a single time. Trimming left V 4 bases short and J 0 bases short, with 16 bases between. The CDR3 loop spans 16 amino acids. The germline V gene encodes CDR1 SGHNT and CDR2 YYREEE (reference sequence). This chain links TRBV5-4 with TRBJ1-2, with a tentative D call TRBD1 (5 bases). This TCR derives from a woman between 25 and 40 years old in good health and CMV-seropositive. The sequencing input was PBMCs. CDR3 sequence: CASSPRGGVSNYGYTF. CDR3 sequence (DNA): TGTGCCAGCAGCCCTCGGGGGGGGGTTTCTAACTATGGCTACACCTTC. Drawing the rest from reference TRBV5-4 and TRBJ1-2, the complete variable domain is ETGVTQSPTHLIKTRGQQVTLRCSSQSGHNTVSWYQQALGQGPQFIFQYYREEENGRGNFPPRFSGLQFPNYSSELNVNALELDDSALYLCASSPRGGVSNYGYTFGSGTRLTVV.